This T cell receptor beta chain comes out of a study of blood T cell repertoires in COVID-19. About the research overall: COVID-19 samples collected from the United States, Italy and Spain covered acute and convalescent phases. PBMCs, B-cell-depleted T cells, or T cells were the source of the cDNA or gDNA that made up the material.

The V end was cut by 1 base, the J end by 3 bases, with 10 bases between. CDR1 is LNHNV, CDR2 YYDKDF, per germline (reference sequence). There are 14 residues in the CDR3. Only in-frame clones appear in the TCRdb table, and some are missing; sequencing was by immunoSEQ multiplex PCR. The repertoire holds approximately 230,000 clones, with approximately 83% as singletons. The receptor was derived from an elderly man with acute or convalescent COVID-19. The gene calls are TRBV15 and TRBJ2-7, with D perhaps TRBD1 (6 bases). Sequencing used peripheral blood. In nucleotides, the CDR3 is TGTGCCACCAGCAGAGGAAAAGGGGGCTACGAGCAGTACTTC. Amino acid sequence: CATSRGKGGYEQYF.